Below are 20 T cell receptor beta chains sequenced from a single sample in a study of blood T cell repertoires in COVID-19. The repertoire was sequenced with immunoSEQ multiplex PCR; TCRdb's copy has only in-frame clones and lacks some. The sample holds about 320,000 clones; roughly 85% are singletons and the top ten take about 7%. The sequenced sample consisted of peripheral blood. These receptors originate from a human donor in a cohort sampled during active COVID-19.

The chain carries TRBV3-1 (or the pseudogene TRBV3-2) and TRBJ1-2; 8 bases match TRBD1. Germline CDR1 reads LGHDT; CDR2 reads YNNKEL (reference sequence). This CDR3 contains 13 residues. V was clipped by 4 bases and J by 7 bases; unmatched bases: 5. CDR3 sequence: CASSLRQGSGYTF. The CDR3 DNA is TGTGCCAGCAGCCTGCGACAGGGGTCTGGCTACACCTTC.

V usage is TRBV5-1 and J usage is TRBJ1-3; 9 bases fit TRBD1. This CDR3 comprises 13 residues. With V trimmed by 4 bases and J by 8 bases, 4 bases remained unmatched. Germline CDR1 reads SGHRS; CDR2 reads YFSETQ. In DNA, the CDR3 is TGCGCCAGCAGCGGTCGACAGGGGGACACCATATATTTT. Its protein is CASSGRQGDTIYF.

The chain is built from TRBV21-1 and TRBJ2-3; the DNA was not used to check the table's D call, TRBD1. TRBV21-1 is deemed a pseudogene. The CDR3 is 17 amino acids. The CDR3 is CASSKAWARQSTDTQYF. The DNA for the CDR3 is TGTGCCAGCAGCAAAGCTTGGGCGAGACAAAGCACAGATACGCAGTATTTT.

CDR3 bases: TGTGCCTGGAGAAAGGGGGCCACCGGGGAGCTGTTTTTT. Translated: CAWRKGATGELFF. The rearrangement joins TRBV30 to TRBJ2-2; 7 bases agree with TRBD1. This CDR3 region has 13 residues. The V and J ends lost 3 bases and 4 bases, in that order; junction bases with no gene match: 2. In germline, CDR1 is GTSNPN, CDR2 SVGIG (reference sequence).

This clone was detected a few times. The V gene is TRBV5-1, the J gene TRBJ1-6; D not resolved. CDR1 is SGHRS and CDR2 is YFSETQ in the germline V gene. Trimming removed 4 bases from V and 9 bases from J, with 11 bases in between. CDR3 length: 13 residues. CDR3 amino acids: CASSPGLGSPLHF. CDR3 coding DNA: TGCGCCAGCAGCCCCGGGTTGGGTTCACCCCTCCACTTT.

V gene TRBV19 combines with J gene TRBJ1-1; D remains ambiguous. The CDR3 totals 16 residues. Trimming pared 4 bases from V and 1 base from J, leaving 16 bases between. Germline values: CDR1 LNHDA, CDR2 SQIVND (reference sequence). The CDR3 is CASSTASTHKNTEAFF. CDR3 DNA sequence: TGTGCCAGTAGTACCGCATCTACCCATAAGAACACTGAAGCTTTCTTT.

This clone appeared a few times. The genes are TRBV6-5 and TRBJ1-1, with TRBD1 matching 11 bases. V was clipped by 6 bases and J by 4 bases; unmatched bases: 4. Germline CDR1 reads MNHEY; CDR2 reads SVGAGI. The CDR3 covers 14 residues. The CDR3 reads CASRPGTGGTEAFF. Written as DNA, the CDR3 is TGTGCCAGCAGACCCGGGACAGGGGGCACTGAAGCTTTCTTT.

The J gene is TRBJ2-3, the V gene TRBV10-3; D possibly corresponds to TRBD1 (6 bases). Looked up from germline, CDR1 is ENHRY and CDR2 is SYGVKD. This CDR3 has 15 residues. V was shortened by 7 bases and J by 0 bases, with 14 bases between the two germline ends. CDR3 amino acids: CAITYTGLSTDTQYF. CDR3 nucleotide sequence: TGTGCCATCACTTATACAGGGCTCAGCACAGATACGCAGTATTTT.

V gene TRBV7-3 combines with J gene TRBJ2-3; possible D gene TRBD1, 6 bases. CDR1 SGHTA and CDR2 FQGTGA come from the germline V gene. Trimming left V 3 bases short and J 0 bases short, with 7 bases between. The CDR3 length is 14 residues. CDR3 loop: CASSFDRSTDTQYF. CDR3 bases: TGTGCCAGCAGCTTCGACAGGAGCACAGATACGCAGTATTTT.

This clone was observed a few times. The chain joins TRBV20-1 to TRBJ1-5; no clear D gene. V lost 3 bases and J lost 0, with 9 bases in between. CDR3 length equals 14 residues. Germline-derived CDR1 and CDR2 are DFQATT and SNEGSKA (reference sequence). As DNA, the CDR3 is TGCAGTGCTAGTACCCAGTATAGCAATCAGCCCCAGCATTTT. It translates to CSASTQYSNQPQHF.

This sequence joins TRBV11-2 and TRBJ1-1; TRBD1 agrees at 7 bases. CDR1 and CDR2 from the germline V gene are SGHAT and FQNNGV. CDR3 length equals 15 residues. Trimming cost V 2 bases and J 4 bases; bases outside gene matches: 7. The CDR3 is CASSLSTGAATEAFF. DNA for the CDR3: TGTGCCAGCAGCTTATCAACAGGGGCGGCCACTGAAGCTTTCTTT. Together with reference TRBV11-2 and TRBJ1-1, the CDR3 gives the full variable domain: EAGVAQSPRYKIIEKRQSVAFWCNPISGHATLYWYQQILGQGPKLLIQFQNNGVVDDSQLPKDRFSAERLKGVDSTLKIQPAKLEDSAVYLCASSLSTGAATEAFFGQGTRLTVV.

The chain is built from TRBV2 and TRBJ2-5, with 11 bases matching TRBD1. The V segment lost 6 bases and the J segment 5 bases; nucleotides outside the gene matches: 8. The CDR3 spans 15 residues. Germline CDR1 reads SNHLY; CDR2 reads FYNNEI. CDR3 residues: CASRGGQGAFETQYF. The CDR3 DNA reads as TGTGCCAGCAGAGGCGGACAGGGGGCATTTGAGACCCAGTACTTC. Full variable domain (rest looked up from reference TRBV2 and TRBJ2-5): EPEVTQTPSHQVTQMGQEVILRCVPISNHLYFYWYRQILGQKVEFLVSFYNNEISEKSEIFDDQFSVERPDGSNFTLKIRSTKLEDSAMYFCASRGGQGAFETQYFGPGTRLLVL.

This chain uses TRBV15 with TRBJ2-7; no clear D gene. Trimming took off 1 base at V and 4 bases at J, with 17 bases between the two ends. The CDR3 extends over 16 amino acids. The germline gives CDR1 LNHNV, CDR2 YYDKDF (reference sequence). The CDR3: CATSRGSGQAPYEQYF. CDR3 sequence (DNA): TGTGCCACCAGCAGAGGGTCTGGTCAGGCCCCTTACGAGCAGTACTTC.

This clone was detected only once. This chain links TRBV6-5 with TRBJ1-2; TRBD1 matches 10 bases. CDR1 MNHEY and CDR2 SVGAGI come from the germline V gene. There are 12 residues in the CDR3. J lost 8 bases, V lost 6 bases, and 3 bases had no gene match. CDR3 sequence: CASRRDRGGYTF. CDR3 in DNA: TGTGCCAGCAGAAGGGACAGGGGCGGCTACACCTTC.

This chain links TRBV6-5 with TRBJ1-2; the D is unclear. Germline assignment: CDR1 MNHEY and CDR2 SVGAGI. This CDR3 comprises 13 residues. V lost 2 bases and J 8 bases, leaving 12 bases between the germline ends. For the CDR3, the DNA is TGTGCCAGCAGTTACCTACTCTATCGGGGCTACACCTTC. It translates to CASSYLLYRGYTF.

The chain combines TRBV13 with TRBJ2-5; D possibly corresponds to TRBD2 (6 bases). The germline V and J ends were trimmed by 4 bases and 1 base, with 13 bases remaining between them. Germline-derived CDR1 and CDR2 are PRHDT and FYEKMQ (reference sequence). The CDR3 totals 15 residues. CDR3 protein: CASSSPVGGQETQYF. The CDR3, as DNA: TGTGCCAGCAGCTCCCCTGTGGGGGGCCAAGAGACCCAGTACTTC.

The rearrangement links TRBV9 to TRBJ2-2; D might be TRBD1 (6 bases). The V and J ends lost 0 bases and 6 bases respectively, with 12 bases between them. The CDR3 consists of 15 residues. Germline V gene data show CDR1 as SGDLS and CDR2 as YYNGEE. The CDR3 loop reads CASSVGTAEPGELFF. Here the CDR3 DNA reads TGTGCCAGCAGCGTAGGGACAGCCGAACCCGGGGAGCTGTTTTTT.

This clone was found a few times. This chain joins TRBV6-1 and TRBJ2-3; 10 bases are a match to TRBD2. Per the germline V gene, CDR1 is MNHNS and CDR2 is SASEGT. This CDR3 has 15 residues. V shed 1 base, J shed 4 bases, and the junction held 2 bases outside the gene matches. DNA of the CDR3: TGTGCCAGCAGTGAAGAAGCGGGGGGGCCAGATACGCAGTATTTT. Protein sequence: CASSEEAGGPDTQYF.

V usage is TRBV30 and J usage is TRBJ1-5, with 7 positions matching TRBD1. The CDR3 consists of 16 residues. Germline CDR1 and CDR2: GTSNPN and SVGIG (reference sequence). After removal of 3 bases from V and 6 bases from J, the junction contained 14 bases not matched to a gene. CDR3 bases: TGTGCCTGGAGCCACAGGGGAGACGTGGTGGGTCAGCCCCAGCATTTT. Its translation is CAWSHRGDVVGQPQHF.

This chain joins TRBV12-5 and TRBJ1-1; D perhaps matches TRBD1 (6 bases). Trimming removed 1 base at V and 4 bases at J, with 10 bases between. The CDR3 spans 14 residues. Looked up from germline, CDR1 is LGHNT and CDR2 is FRNRAP. The CDR3 protein is CASGLETGFTEAFF. DNA for the CDR3: TGTGCTAGTGGTTTGGAGACAGGATTCACTGAAGCTTTCTTT.